What follows are 8 T cell receptor beta chains derived from one specimen sequenced in a study of molecular identifiers for immune sequencing clone quantification. Via MiXCR, TCRdb re-called the PCR reads, giving one row per CDR3 protein. This table has about 510,000 distinct CDR3 sequences, approximately 25% appearing once. The sample was naive CD8+ T cells from blood, with Jurkat cell RNA spiked in. The subset is: FACS-sorted CD8+CD4-CCR7+CD45RA+ naive T cells. Receptors were obtained from a human donor in good health. Some libraries in this study had Jurkat cell RNA spiked in.

This clonotype appeared many times. V gene TRBV14 combines with J gene TRBJ2-7; TRBD1 is a possible D gene (6 bases). The CDR3 is made up of 15 amino acids. Trimming cost V 4 bases and J 0 bases, with 13 bases left between them. CDR1 SGHDN and CDR2 FVKESK come from the germline V gene. The DNA for the CDR3 is TGTGCCAGCAGCCCCTTCGGGACAAGCTCCTACGAGCAGTACTTC. Translated, it gives CASSPFGTSSYEQYF.

This clonotype was counted at least ten times. V gene TRBV7-9 combines with J gene TRBJ2-7; the D gene is possibly TRBD2 (5 bases). Per germline, CDR1 SEHNR and CDR2 FQNEAQ (reference sequence). Trimming took 1 base from V and 3 from J, leaving 13 bases between them. The length of the CDR3 is 15 residues. The CDR3 region has the DNA TGTGCCAGCAGCTTAGTAACGGGGAACTACTACGAGCAGTACTTC. Amino acids: CASSLVTGNYYEQYF.

This clonotype came up a few times. The junction differs from germline at one of its ends, possibly a read error. The rearrangement joins TRBV5-3 to TRBJ1-1; maybe TRBD1 (5 bases). TRBV5-3 is an open reading frame, and its role is uncertain. This CDR3 has 16 residues. Here the CDR3 reads CASSFRQGLLNTEAFF. CDR3 sequence (DNA): TGTGCCAGCAGCTTTCGGCAGGGCCTTTTGAACACTGAAGCTTTCTTT.

The sample holds a few counts of this clonotype. The CDR3 DNA reads TGCGCCAGCCGACGCCTAGGCCCAAAACGTATCGCCTACACCTTC. This encodes CASRRLGPKRIAYTF. The V gene is TRBV4-1, the J gene TRBJ1-2; D is undetermined. CDR1 is MGHRA and CDR2 is YSYEKL in the germline V gene. Between the trimmed V and J ends, which lost 8 bases and 10 bases, there was a span of 26 bases. The CDR3 runs 15 residues.

This clonotype was counted a few times. The V gene is TRBV28, the J gene TRBJ2-3; 9 bases map to TRBD2. V shed 8 bases, J shed 4 bases, and the junction held 13 bases outside the gene matches. The CDR3 runs 16 residues. The germline V gene has CDR1 MDHEN and CDR2 SYDVKM. CDR3: CASSTGLAGLADTQYF. The CDR3 nucleotides are TGTGCCAGCTCCACGGGGCTAGCGGGGCTGGCAGATACGCAGTATTTT.

The table lists this clonotype with a few counts. The chain combines TRBV24-1 with TRBJ2-5; 8 bases agree with TRBD1. This CDR3 has 16 amino acids. V shed 1 base and J 2 bases; nucleotides not matched to a gene: 5. Germline CDR1 reads KGHDR; CDR2 reads SFDVKD. CDR3 in amino acids: CATSDFPRDRQETQYF. In DNA, the CDR3 is TGTGCCACCAGTGATTTCCCGAGGGACAGGCAAGAGACCCAGTACTTC.

The chain carries TRBV11-2 and TRBJ1-1; 7 bases map to TRBD1. In germline, CDR1 is SGHAT, CDR2 FQNNGV. This CDR3 comprises 12 residues. V was pared by 4 bases and J by 7 bases, with 3 bases of the junction left unmatched. CDR3 DNA: TGTGCCAGCAGCTCGGGACAGAGTGAAGCTTTCTTT. It translates to CASSSGQSEAFF.

This chain links TRBV29-1 with TRBJ2-2; D could derive from TRBD1 or TRBD2 (6 bases each). This CDR3 is 13 amino acids long. Trimming pared 5 bases from V and 7 bases from J, leaving 14 bases between. Germline CDR1 SQVTM, CDR2 ANQGSEA. CDR3 in DNA: TGCAGCGTTCCGATCAGGGGAGGCGGGGAGCTGTTTTTT. Amino acids: CSVPIRGGGELFF.